Included here is one TCR beta chain sequence, with context. The antigen remains undetermined. The time point is: persistent/refractory GD, antithyroid drugs over 5 years with positive TRAb. RNA isolated from PBMCs was used to make the TCR library. Patients were from an endocrinology department in Xi'an, China. CDR1 SGHTA and CDR2 FQGNSA come from the germline V gene. V gave up 0 bases and J gave up 7 bases, with 10 bases separating them. This CDR3 has 13 residues. The data originate from a study of regulatory T cells in long-lasting Graves disease. About the research overall: Those with persistent Graves' disease had received antithyroid drugs for over 5 years with positive TSH receptor antibodies. Regarding the study as a whole: Persistent disease samples used TRBV28, TRBJ1-2 and TRBJ2-5 preferentially. Lower TCR diversity characterized persistent Graves' patients relative to newly diagnosed patients.

Sequencing libraries for TCR beta were prepared with iRepertoire HTBI primers and Arm-PCR of CDR3 regions. TCRdb reprocessed the multiplex PCR reads with MiXCR, giving one entry per CDR3 protein. Of about 340,000 distinct CDR3 sequences in the sample, about 19% were seen once. The receptor was derived from a female donor with Graves disease. The V call is TRBV7-2, the J call TRBJ2-7; no definite D call. The sequenced sample was peripheral blood mononuclear cells (PBMCs), obtained when the disease was refractory, from a patient treated with antithyroid drugs. CDR3 coding DNA: TGTGCCAGCAGCTTAGCGGCAGGAGAAGAGCAGTACTTC. Translating it yields CASSLAAGEEQYF.